This T cell receptor (beta chain) came from a study of T cells in Graves' hyperthyroidism and ophthalmopathy. RNA transcripts provided the source from which TCR beta CDR3 regions were amplified. The TCR CDR3 first-round RT-PCR relied on the HTBI primer set. TCRdb independently ran MiXCR on the multiplex PCR reads; one entry per CDR3 protein. The sample consists of hundreds of thousands of distinct CDR3 sequences, around 45% of them appearing once. This clonotype has a handful of counts. This receptor was taken from a young woman with Graves' hyperthyroidism. The sequencing input was peripheral blood or thyroid tissue (not recorded which).

The CDR3 sequence: CASSFLLAEQETQYF. The CDR3 nucleotides are TGTGCCAGCAGCTTTCTCTTAGCGGAACAAGAGACCCAGTACTTC. This chain joins TRBV7-8 and TRBJ2-5; D is possibly TRBD2 (6 bases). The CDR3 spans 15 residues. From germline, CDR1 is SGHVS and CDR2 FQNEAQ. Trimming shortened V by 3 bases and J by 2 bases, and 13 bases separated the two germline ends.